What follows is one TCR beta chain and its context. Its antigen is currently unknown. It was with a sample-barcoded 5' primer and a J-beta primer mix that a second PCR of roughly 6 to 12 cycles was run. Via MiXCR, TCRdb re-called the 5' RACE reads, giving one row per CDR3 protein. The sample holds roughly 800,000 distinct CDR3 sequences, roughly 53% seen once. These data come from a study of blood T cells in healthy people across ages. Study-level results: Donor CMV status, an unknown factor, possibly confounded changes in expanded clonotypes. Naive T cell percentage showed a strong correlation with the diversity of TCR beta.

V lost 5 bases, J lost 2 bases, and 22 bases lay in between. From germline, CDR1 is SGHAT and CDR2 FQNNGV. CDR3 length: 18 residues. Sample: blood. This TCR was sampled from a man older than 75 in good health. The V gene is TRBV11-2, the J gene TRBJ2-1, with a weak D call TRBD2 (6 bases). The CDR3 DNA sequence: TGTGCCAGCAGCATAACTAATGCGGGCGGGGTAGCCTACAATGAGCAGTTCTTC. Amino acids: CASSITNAGGVAYNEQFF.